The 27 T cell receptor beta chains below were found in one sample sequenced in a study of blood T cell repertoires in COVID-19. Profiled with immunoSEQ multiplex PCR; TCRdb holds only in-frame clones, not every one. The repertoire holds about 300,000 clones, with about 88% as singletons. Input material: peripheral blood. The origin of the receptors is a man between 65 and 85 years old with acute or convalescent COVID-19.

The CDR3 DNA is TGTGCCAGCAGTTTATGGCCCCATACTAGCGGGAGGTCGCGTAGCCCGCACAATGAGCAGTTCTTC. Translation gives CASSLWPHTSGRSRSPHNEQFF. The chain uses TRBV27 and TRBJ2-1; TRBD2 aligns across 12 bases. CDR1 is MNHEY and CDR2 is SMNVEV in the germline V gene (reference sequence). CDR3 length equals 22 residues. Trimming cost V 1 base and J 5 bases; bases outside gene matches: 21.

This chain links TRBV3-1 (or the pseudogene TRBV3-2) with TRBJ1-5, with 7 bases that match TRBD1. Germline-derived CDR1 and CDR2 are LGHDT and YNNKEL (reference sequence). J was trimmed by 2 bases and V by 7 bases; bases with no gene match: 2. This CDR3 region has 13 residues. CDR3 in amino acids: CASITGGNQPQHF. The DNA for the CDR3 is TGTGCCAGCATTACAGGGGGCAATCAGCCCCAGCATTTT.

The chain combines TRBV5-1 with TRBJ1-6, with 9 bases aligning to TRBD1. The CDR3 is made up of 18 amino acids. CDR1 and CDR2 (germline): SGHRS, YFSETQ. The V gene end was trimmed by 4 bases and the J gene end by 0 bases; junction bases not matched to a gene: 8. CDR3 residues: CASSLLDRGSSYNSPLHF. CDR3 bases: TGCGCCAGCAGCCTCCTAGACAGGGGGAGCTCCTATAATTCACCCCTCCACTTT.

This clone came up a few times. V gene TRBV7-2 combines with J gene TRBJ1-1; the D gene is possibly TRBD1 (6 bases). Looked up from germline, CDR1 is SGHTA and CDR2 is FQGNSA. V shed 1 base and J shed 5 bases, with 17 bases lying between them. This CDR3 has 16 amino acids. CDR3 amino acids: CASSLVGGNGGTEAFF. The DNA for the CDR3 is TGTGCCAGCAGCTTAGTAGGGGGAAATGGGGGAACTGAAGCTTTCTTT.

This clone was picked up one time. The chain employs TRBV7-9 and TRBJ2-7, with 10 bases fitting TRBD1. V shed 3 bases and J 3 bases; nucleotides not matched to a gene: 2. The germline V gene has CDR1 SEHNR and CDR2 FQNEAQ (reference sequence). The CDR3 spans 14 residues. Here the CDR3 DNA reads TGTGCCAGCAGCTTTGGGGACAGGGGCTACGAGCAGTACTTC. As protein: CASSFGDRGYEQYF.

CDR3 loop: CASSYVRDSDYEQYF. CDR3 coding DNA: TGTGCCAGCAGTTACGTACGGGACAGTGACTACGAGCAGTACTTC. The chain joins TRBV6-2 or TRBV6-3 to TRBJ2-7; the match to TRBD1 covers 7 bases. The CDR3 spans 15 residues. Trimming removed 2 bases from V and 3 bases from J; junction bases left unmatched: 7. Germline CDR1 reads MNHEY; CDR2 reads SVGEGT.

This clone appeared a few times. In DNA form, the CDR3 reads TGCAGTGCGGGGGACAGTGAAAAACTGTTTTTT. It encodes CSAGDSEKLFF. This chain links TRBV20-1 with TRBJ1-4, with 7 nucleotides matching TRBD1. Trimming took 6 bases from V and 7 from J; bases not matched to a gene: 2. Germline V gene data show CDR1 as DFQATT and CDR2 as SNEGSKA (reference sequence). The CDR3 is made up of 11 amino acids.

This sequence joins TRBV4-3 and TRBJ2-7, with TRBD2 matching 11 bases. Germline trimming cut 4 bases from V and 2 bases from J; bases unmatched to any gene: 4. The CDR3 is 15 amino acids. The V gene's germline CDR1 is LGHNA and CDR2 YSLEER. The CDR3 protein is CASSLGLAGTYEQYF. CDR3 coding DNA: TGCGCCAGCAGCCTCGGACTAGCGGGCACCTACGAGCAGTACTTC.

The gene calls are TRBV6-2 or TRBV6-3 and TRBJ2-7, with D possibly being TRBD2 (7 bases). Germline assignment: CDR1 MNHEY and CDR2 SVGEGT. The CDR3 has 16 amino acids. V was trimmed by 0 bases and J by 1 base, leaving 13 bases between them. CDR3 residues: CASSYSAGRGSYEQYF. CDR3 sequence (DNA): TGTGCCAGCAGTTACTCTGCGGGGAGGGGGTCCTACGAGCAGTACTTC.

This chain uses TRBV10-3 with TRBJ1-1, with 7 positions matching TRBD1. The germline gives CDR1 ENHRY, CDR2 SYGVKD. The CDR3 is 12 residues long. The V and J ends lost 11 bases and 3 bases, in that order; junction bases with no gene match: 6. Here the CDR3 reads CASRGDDTEAFF. The CDR3 bases are TGTGCCTCCAGGGGGGATGACACTGAAGCTTTCTTT.

The genes are TRBV27 and TRBJ1-1; maybe TRBD1 (5 bases). V was pared by 3 bases and J by 1 base, with 9 bases between. Germline CDR1 MNHEY, CDR2 SMNVEV (reference sequence). The CDR3 has 14 residues. CDR3 nucleotide sequence: TGTGCCAGCAGTTTCGGACAAAGGAACACTGAAGCTTTCTTT. The encoded protein is CASSFGQRNTEAFF.

The chain is built from TRBV5-1 and TRBJ2-2; TRBD2 aligns across 11 bases. The J segment lost 0 bases and the V segment lost 2 bases, leaving 6 bases of the junction unmatched. This CDR3 region has 18 residues. Looked up from germline, CDR1 is SGHRS and CDR2 is YFSETQ. As DNA, the CDR3 is TGCGCCAGCAGCTTACCTATGACTAGCGGGACGAACACCGGGGAGCTGTTTTTT. It translates to CASSLPMTSGTNTGELFF.

The CDR3 nucleotides read TGCGCCAGCAGCCCAGGGGACAGGGTTGATTTGGAGCAGTACTTC. Its protein product is CASSPGDRVDLEQYF. The chain carries TRBV5-1 and TRBJ2-7, with 9 bases matching TRBD1. The length of the CDR3 is 15 residues. Per germline, CDR1 SGHRS and CDR2 YFSETQ. The ends lost 4 bases at V and 7 bases at J; junction bases unmatched: 12.

This clone was seen only once. V is TRBV3-1 (or the pseudogene TRBV3-2) and J is TRBJ2-5, with D possibly being TRBD2 (6 bases). Trimming shortened V by 0 bases and J by 6 bases, and 8 bases separated the two germline ends. The CDR3 totals 13 residues. Germline V gene sequence: CDR1 LGHDT, CDR2 YNNKEL (reference sequence). CDR3 loop: CASSQEGRKTQYF. The CDR3, as DNA: TGTGCCAGCAGCCAAGAAGGGAGGAAGACCCAGTACTTC.

The chain couples TRBV4-2 to TRBJ1-1; D is perhaps TRBD1 (6 bases). Germline V lookup: CDR1 LGHNA, CDR2 YNFKEQ. V lost 0 bases and J 4 bases, leaving 15 bases between the germline ends. The CDR3 contains 16 residues. The CDR3: CASSQDLSGRGTEAFF. The CDR3 nucleotides are TGTGCCAGCAGCCAAGATTTATCGGGCAGGGGCACTGAAGCTTTCTTT.

V usage is TRBV9 and J usage is TRBJ1-5; TRBD1 agrees at 11 bases. Trimming at V came to 4 bases and at J to 2 bases, leaving 11 bases not matched to a gene. There are 18 residues in the CDR3. The germline gives CDR1 SGDLS, CDR2 YYNGEE. The CDR3 loop reads CASSPGTGGGIGNQPQHF. In DNA form, the CDR3 reads TGTGCCAGCAGCCCAGGGACAGGGGGGGGCATTGGCAATCAGCCCCAGCATTTT.

V usage is TRBV6-1 and J usage is TRBJ1-2; perhaps TRBD1 as D (5 bases). The germline CDR1 and CDR2 sequences are MNHNS and SASEGT. The CDR3 totals 15 residues. V dropped 0 bases and J dropped 6 bases, with 14 bases sitting between them. This chain's CDR3 is CASSEAVGGWDGYTF. DNA for the CDR3: TGTGCCAGCAGTGAAGCGGTCGGGGGTTGGGATGGCTACACCTTC.

The chain combines TRBV9 with TRBJ2-2; the D is unclear. Germline CDR1 SGDLS, CDR2 YYNGEE. The CDR3 spans 16 residues. With 4 bases removed from V and 1 base from J, the gap between germline ends came to 14 bases. CDR3 protein: CASSSRVTGNTGELFF. CDR3 coding DNA: TGTGCCAGCAGCTCACGGGTGACGGGGAACACCGGGGAGCTGTTTTTT.

Remarks on this clone: The same CDR3 is also encoded by other DNA sequences in this sample. This chain uses TRBV5-6 with TRBJ1-3, with 9 positions matching TRBD1. Germline lookup yields CDR1 SGHDT and CDR2 YYEEEE. The V segment lost 4 bases and the J segment 4 bases; nucleotides outside the gene matches: 6. This CDR3 spans 15 amino acids. The CDR3 DNA is TGTGCCAGCAGCCGGGACAGGGCATCAGGAAACACCATATATTTT. Its protein product is CASSRDRASGNTIYF.

This sequence joins TRBV28 and TRBJ1-2; 9 bases map to TRBD1. The germline V gene has CDR1 MDHEN and CDR2 SYDVKM. V lost 5 bases, J lost 0 bases, and 13 bases stayed unmatched. The CDR3 runs to 18 residues. In nucleotides, the CDR3 is TGTGCCAGCAGTACCCCCGGGACAGGGCTCCGAGCTAACTATGGCTACACCTTC. It is translated as CASSTPGTGLRANYGYTF.

The rearrangement links TRBV7-3 to TRBJ2-2; 9 bases are a match to TRBD1. The CDR3 runs 15 residues. The J segment lost 3 bases and the V segment lost 3 bases, leaving 2 bases of the junction unmatched. Germline values: CDR1 SGHTA, CDR2 FQGTGA. The chain's CDR3 is CASSLRDRDTGELFF. The DNA for the CDR3 is TGTGCCAGCAGCTTGCGGGACAGGGACACCGGGGAGCTGTTTTTT. Full variable domain (outside the CDR3, taken from reference TRBV7-3 and TRBJ2-2): GAGVSQTPSNKVTEKGKYVELRCDPISGHTALYWYRQSLGQGPEFLIYFQGTGAADDSGLPNDRFFAVRPEGSVSTLKIQRTERGDSAVYLCASSLRDRDTGELFFGEGSRLTVL.

The rearrangement joins TRBV28 to TRBJ1-1; 8 nucleotides agree with TRBD1. This CDR3 comprises 17 residues. J was trimmed by 1 base and V by 7 bases; bases with no gene match: 14. Germline V gene sequence: CDR1 MDHEN, CDR2 SYDVKM. The CDR3 reads CASMYYVRGQGNTEAFF. The CDR3 DNA reads TGTGCCAGCATGTACTATGTGAGAGGACAGGGGAACACTGAAGCTTTCTTT.

The chain is built from TRBV2 and TRBJ2-3; 7 bases align to TRBD2. CDR3 length: 16 amino acids. V shed 6 bases and J 2 bases; nucleotides not matched to a gene: 11. CDR1 and CDR2 (germline): SNHLY, FYNNEI. The CDR3 DNA reads TGTGCCAGCAGGATCAGACCCAGCGGGGCCACAGATACGCAGTATTTT. Amino acid sequence: CASRIRPSGATDTQYF.

This clone was seen only a few times. The genes are TRBV28 and TRBJ1-5; 7 nucleotides agree with TRBD1. The CDR3 totals 17 residues. The ends lost 2 bases at V and 2 bases at J; junction bases unmatched: 9. CDR1 is MDHEN, CDR2 SYDVKM, per germline. CDR3 coding DNA: TGTGCCAGCAGTTTAATACGACAGGGTGTCGGCAATCAGCCCCAGCATTTT. Translation: CASSLIRQGVGNQPQHF.

V usage is TRBV6-5 and J usage is TRBJ1-5; 8 nucleotides align to TRBD1. The germline gives CDR1 MNHEY, CDR2 SVGAGI. The CDR3 is 14 residues long. With 10 bases clipped from V and 0 bases from J, the junction kept 5 bases outside the gene matches. The CDR3 here is CATMGQDSNQPQHF. DNA of the CDR3: TGTGCCACCATGGGACAGGATAGCAATCAGCCCCAGCATTTT.

V usage is TRBV20-1 and J usage is TRBJ2-3, with 8 bases aligning to TRBD2. Germline values: CDR1 DFQATT, CDR2 SNEGSKA (reference sequence). The CDR3 contains 14 residues. The CDR3 protein is CLASRGGGTDTQYF. The DNA for the CDR3 is TGCCTTGCTAGTCGGGGGGGCGGGACAGATACGCAGTATTTT.

The chain uses TRBV11-2 and TRBJ1-3, with 8 bases aligning to TRBD1. CDR1 is SGHAT, CDR2 FQNNGV, per germline. CDR3 size: 14 residues. With 3 bases clipped from V and 8 bases from J, the junction kept 6 bases outside the gene matches. This CDR3 reads CASSFAGQVDTIYF. The DNA of the CDR3 is TGTGCCAGCAGCTTTGCGGGACAGGTAGACACCATATATTTT.